This T cell receptor beta chain was profiled in a study of CXCR3-negative and CXCR3-positive naive CD8 T cells. Looking at the study overall: Collectively, the libraries yielded about 135 million TRB reads in total, at about 1.5 +/- 0.3 million per library.

cDNA libraries for TRB were generated by 5' RACE incorporating UMI labels. No DNA is given; TCRdb re-called the 5' RACE reads and lists each CDR3 protein once. In all, the sample yields roughly 90,000 distinct CDR3 sequences. Germline CDR1 and CDR2: MDHEN and SYDVKM. This CDR3 comprises 13 residues. In triplicate, each CD8+ T cell subset was sorted at 300,000 to 350,000 cells per replicate. Regarding the study as a whole: Memory CD8+ cells had much lower diversity, and both naive subsets had comparably high diversity. Naive CXCR3-positive and CXCR3-negative cells shared similar TRBV-TRBJ usage, unlike memory cells.

Notes on this clonotype: Its target is unknown.

The origin of this receptor is a human donor in good health. Some clones in this sample may be carry-over from other donors' samples. The specimen sequenced was naive CXCR3- CD8+ T cells from blood. Indicated subset: CD45RO-CCR7+CD27+CD95- naive CD8+ T cells lacking CXCR3 (TNR3-). The V and J genes are TRBV28 and TRBJ2-4; lacking DNA, the TRBD1 call made by TCRdb goes unchecked. CDR3 residues: CASSNLPGHVEYF. Full variable domain (rest looked up from reference TRBV28 and TRBJ2-4): DVKVTQSSRYLVKRTGEKVFLECVQDMDHENMFWYRQDPGLGLRLIYFSYDVKMKEKGDIPEGYSVSREKKERFSLILESASTNQTSMYLCASSNLPGHVEYFGAGTRLSVL.